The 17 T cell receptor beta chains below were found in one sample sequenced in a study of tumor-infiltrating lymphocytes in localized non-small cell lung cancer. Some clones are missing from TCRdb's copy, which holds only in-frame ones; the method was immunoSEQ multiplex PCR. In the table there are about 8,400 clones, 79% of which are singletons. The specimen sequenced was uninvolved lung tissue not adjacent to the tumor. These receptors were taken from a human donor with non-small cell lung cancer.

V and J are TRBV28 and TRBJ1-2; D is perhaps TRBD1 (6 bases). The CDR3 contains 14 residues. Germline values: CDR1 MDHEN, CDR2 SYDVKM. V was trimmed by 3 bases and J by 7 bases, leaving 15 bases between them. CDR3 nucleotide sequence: TGTGCCAGCAGTTTGCGTCTGCAGGGGAGTGGCTACACCTTC. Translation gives CASSLRLQGSGYTF.

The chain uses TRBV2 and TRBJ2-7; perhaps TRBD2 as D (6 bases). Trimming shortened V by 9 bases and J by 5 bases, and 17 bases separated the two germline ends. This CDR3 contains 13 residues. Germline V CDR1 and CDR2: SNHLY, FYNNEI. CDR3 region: CASLRDSGNEQYF. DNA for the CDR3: TGTGCCAGTCTCCGGGACTCCGGTAACGAGCAGTACTTC.

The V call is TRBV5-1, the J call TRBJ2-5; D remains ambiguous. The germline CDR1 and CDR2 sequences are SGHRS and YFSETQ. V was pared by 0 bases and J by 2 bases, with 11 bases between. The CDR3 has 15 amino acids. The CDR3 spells CASSLDYITQETQYF. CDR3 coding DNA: TGCGCCAGCAGCTTGGACTATATAACACAAGAGACCCAGTACTTC.

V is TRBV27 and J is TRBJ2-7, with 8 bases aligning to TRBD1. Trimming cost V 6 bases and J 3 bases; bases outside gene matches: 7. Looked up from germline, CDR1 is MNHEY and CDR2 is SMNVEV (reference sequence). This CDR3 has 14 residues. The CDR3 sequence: CASRFQDRDYEQYF. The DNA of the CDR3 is TGTGCCAGCAGATTCCAGGACAGGGACTACGAGCAGTACTTC.

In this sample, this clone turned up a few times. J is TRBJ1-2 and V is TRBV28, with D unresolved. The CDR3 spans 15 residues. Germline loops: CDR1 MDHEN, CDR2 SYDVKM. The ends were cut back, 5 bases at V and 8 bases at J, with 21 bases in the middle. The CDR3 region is CASSPTTDRGQGYTF. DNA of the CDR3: TGTGCCAGCAGTCCCACGACGGACCGCGGCCAGGGCTACACCTTC.

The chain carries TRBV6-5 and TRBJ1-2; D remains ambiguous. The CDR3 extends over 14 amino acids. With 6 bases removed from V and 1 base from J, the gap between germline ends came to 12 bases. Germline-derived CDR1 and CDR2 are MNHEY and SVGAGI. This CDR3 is CASRLRSINYGYTF. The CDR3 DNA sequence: TGTGCCAGCAGGCTCCGCTCGATTAACTATGGCTACACCTTC.

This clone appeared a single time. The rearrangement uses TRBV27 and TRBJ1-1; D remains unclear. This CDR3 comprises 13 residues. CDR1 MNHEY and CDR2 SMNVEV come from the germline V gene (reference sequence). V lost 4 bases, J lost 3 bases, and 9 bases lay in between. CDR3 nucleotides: TGTGCCAGCAGTTCCGAGGGCCACACTGAAGCTTTCTTT. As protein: CASSSEGHTEAFF.

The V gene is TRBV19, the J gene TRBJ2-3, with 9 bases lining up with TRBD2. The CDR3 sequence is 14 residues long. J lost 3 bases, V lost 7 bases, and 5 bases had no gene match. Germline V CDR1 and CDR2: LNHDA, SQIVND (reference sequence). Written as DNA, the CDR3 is TGTGCCAGTACAGCGGGAGGCGGGACAGATACGCAGTATTTT. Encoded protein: CASTAGGGTDTQYF.

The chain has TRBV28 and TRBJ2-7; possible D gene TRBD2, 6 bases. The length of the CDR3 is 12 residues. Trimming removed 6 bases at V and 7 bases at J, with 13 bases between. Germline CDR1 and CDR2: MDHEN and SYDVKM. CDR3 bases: TGTGCCAGCAGGCAGGAGGGTTGGGAGCAGTACTTC. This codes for CASRQEGWEQYF.

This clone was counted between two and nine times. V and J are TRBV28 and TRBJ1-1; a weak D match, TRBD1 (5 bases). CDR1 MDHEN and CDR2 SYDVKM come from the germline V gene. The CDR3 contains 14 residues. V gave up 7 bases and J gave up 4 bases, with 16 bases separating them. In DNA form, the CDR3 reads TGTGCCAGCATCGGGGGGAGATTTAGCACTGAAGCTTTCTTT. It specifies CASIGGRFSTEAFF.

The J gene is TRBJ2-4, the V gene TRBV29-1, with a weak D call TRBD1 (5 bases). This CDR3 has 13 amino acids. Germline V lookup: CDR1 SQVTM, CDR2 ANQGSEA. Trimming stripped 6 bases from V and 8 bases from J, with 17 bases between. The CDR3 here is CSVTRGGVDIQYF. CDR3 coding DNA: TGCAGCGTCACAAGGGGCGGTGTGGACATTCAGTACTTC.

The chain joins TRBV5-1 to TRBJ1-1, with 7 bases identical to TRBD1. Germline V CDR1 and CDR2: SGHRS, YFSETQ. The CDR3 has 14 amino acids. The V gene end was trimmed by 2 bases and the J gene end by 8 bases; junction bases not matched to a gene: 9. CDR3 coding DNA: TGCGCCAGCAGCTTTCTCCCGGGACAGAGGGAAGCTTTCTTT. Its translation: CASSFLPGQREAFF.

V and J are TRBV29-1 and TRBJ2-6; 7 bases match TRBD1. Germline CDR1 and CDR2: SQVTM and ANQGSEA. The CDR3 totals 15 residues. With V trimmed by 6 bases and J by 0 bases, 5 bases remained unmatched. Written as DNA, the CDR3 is TGCAGCGTCAAAGCAGGGGGCTCTGGGGCCAACGTCCTGACTTTC. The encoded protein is CSVKAGGSGANVLTF.

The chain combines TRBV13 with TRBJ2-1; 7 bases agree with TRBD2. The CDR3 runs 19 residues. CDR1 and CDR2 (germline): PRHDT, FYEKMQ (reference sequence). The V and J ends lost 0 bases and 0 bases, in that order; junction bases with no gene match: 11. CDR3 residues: CASSLGWVSGGSSYNEQFF. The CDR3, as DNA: TGTGCCAGCAGCTTAGGCTGGGTTTCTGGCGGGAGCTCCTACAATGAGCAGTTCTTC.

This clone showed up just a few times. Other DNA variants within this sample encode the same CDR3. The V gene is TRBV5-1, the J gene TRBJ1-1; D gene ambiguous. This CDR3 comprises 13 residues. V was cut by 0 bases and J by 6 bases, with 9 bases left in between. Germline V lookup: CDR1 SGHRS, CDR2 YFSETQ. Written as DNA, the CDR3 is TGCGCCAGCAGCTTGGAGGGAAGGGCTGAAGCTTTCTTT. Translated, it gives CASSLEGRAEAFF.

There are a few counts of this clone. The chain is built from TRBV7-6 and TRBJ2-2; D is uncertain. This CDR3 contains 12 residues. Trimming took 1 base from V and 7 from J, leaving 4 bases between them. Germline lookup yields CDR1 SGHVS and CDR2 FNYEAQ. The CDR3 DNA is TGTGCCAGCAGCTTAGAGGTCGGGGAGCTGTTTTTT. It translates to CASSLEVGELFF.

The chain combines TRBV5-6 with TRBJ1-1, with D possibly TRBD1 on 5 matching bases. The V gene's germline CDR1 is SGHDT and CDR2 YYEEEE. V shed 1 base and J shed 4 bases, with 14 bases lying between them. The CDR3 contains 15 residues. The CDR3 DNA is TGTGCCAGCAGCTTGTTCGAGGGGTGGGTCACTGAAGCTTTCTTT. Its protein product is CASSLFEGWVTEAFF.